This TCR beta chain stems from a study of shared clonotypes between healthy human individuals. This clone was seen only once. Its specificity is not known. General observations from the study: In having few donors, the study represented limited genetic and exposure-history diversity.

This CDR3 is built from 15 residues. The ends were cut back, 1 base at V and 4 bases at J, with 10 bases in the middle. Per the germline V gene, CDR1 is SGHTA and CDR2 is FQGNSA. Data came from immunoSEQ multiplex PCR; TCRdb stores just in-frame clones and leaves some out. This sample has about 2 million clones, with around 95% found just once. The receptor was derived from a man between 18 and 35 years old in good health. Sequencing input: naive CD4+ T cells sorted from blood. The subset denotes: CD45RA+ positively selected. The rearrangement uses TRBV7-2 and TRBJ1-4, with D possibly being TRBD1 (6 bases). The CDR3, as DNA: TGTGCCAGCAGCTTAGACAGGGCCAATAATGAAAAACTGTTTTTT. It yields the protein CASSLDRANNEKLFF.